A selection of T cell receptor beta chains follows, all from one sample in a study of blood T cell repertoires in COVID-19. Repertoires were generated with immunoSEQ multiplex PCR, while TCRdb's copy carries only in-frame clones and drops some. The table lists roughly 200,000 clones, 86% of them singletons. Sequences were obtained from PBMCs or T cells enriched from blood (not recorded which). The receptors were gathered from a woman aged 25-40 years who had been exposed to COVID-19. CDR3s include the opening cysteine and the closing phenylalanine or tryptophan. The D gene is left open where the match is weak. Clone size is not always given. Where it is, it says once, few, many or a class for expanded clones.

d_call j_call v_call clone_size cdr3_nt cdr3_aa
- TRBJ1-1 TRBV5-1 - TGCGCCAGCAGCTTGGAGACTACAGGGTTGACTGAAGCTTTCTTT CASSLETTGLTEAFF
TRBD1 TRBJ1-3 TRBV28 - TGTGCCAGCAGGCCGGGACAGGGGGCTAATAAGCTGACGGGTGGAAACACCATATATTTT CASRPGQGANKLTGGNTIYF
TRBD1 TRBJ2-2 TRBV7-9 - TGTGCCAGCAGCCAAAAACAGGGGGTTCTCCGCACCGGGGAGCTGTTTTTT CASSQKQGVLRTGELFF
- TRBJ1-2 TRBV3-1/TRBV3-2 - TGTGCCAGCAGCCAAAAGGGAGGGAATCACTATGGCTACACCTTC CASSQKGGNHYGYTF
TRBD1 TRBJ1-4 TRBV10-3 - TGTGCCATCAGCGCCCATCAGGGGGAGGATGAAAAACTGTTTTTT CAISAHQGEDEKLFF
- TRBJ1-5 TRBV12-3/TRBV12-4 - TGTGCCAGCAGTTTAAGAGAGGGTCAGCCCCAGCATTTT CASSLREGQPQHF
TRBD1 TRBJ2-7 TRBV20-1 - TGCAGTGCTAGTCCCGACGACAGGGCCACGGGCGAGCAGTACTTC CSASPDDRATGEQYF
- TRBJ2-2 TRBV5-4 few TGTGCCAGCCGGCAGGGGAACACCGGGGAGCTGTTTTTT CASRQGNTGELFF
- TRBJ1-1 TRBV19 - TGTGCCAGTAGTACCGGTCGCGGTGAAGCTTTCTTT CASSTGRGEAFF
- TRBJ1-1 TRBV5-4 - TGTGCCAGCAGAACCGGTCCCAACACTGAAGCTTTCTTT CASRTGPNTEAFF
TRBD2 TRBJ2-1 TRBV7-8 - TGTGCCAGCAGCTCCTTTAGCGGGGCCCTCTACAATGAGCAGTTCTTC CASSSFSGALYNEQFF
TRBD1 TRBJ2-6 TRBV18 few TGTGCCAGCTCACCAAGGACAGGGAACTCTGGGGCCAACGTCCTGACTTTC CASSPRTGNSGANVLTF
TRBD1 TRBJ2-1 TRBV30 - TGTGCCTGGAGGGGCCAGGGGGCGCCCCACGTAAGGTACAATGAGCAGTTCTTC CAWRGQGAPHVRYNEQFF
TRBD1 TRBJ1-5 TRBV24-1 - TGTGCCACCAGTGCCGCCGACAGGGATAATCAGCCCCAGCATTTT CATSAADRDNQPQHF
TRBD1 TRBJ1-1 TRBV3-1/TRBV3-2 - TGTGCCAGCAGTCACAGGGGTCAGGGTACTGAAGCTTTCTTT CASSHRGQGTEAFF
TRBD2 TRBJ2-1 TRBV9 - TGTGCCAGCAGTCGCCGCTCTAATAGCGGGGGGGCCTTCAATGAGCAGTTCTTC CASSRRSNSGGAFNEQFF
TRBD1 TRBJ1-1 TRBV29-1 - TGCAGCTCACCGGGGCCTAAACAGGGGACTGAAGCTTTCTTT CSSPGPKQGTEAFF
- TRBJ1-1 TRBV21-1 - TGTGCCAGCAGCAATCCGGGACAGGGGGCCGGGAGGGACTTGAACACTGAAGCTTTCTTT CASSNPGQGAGRDLNTEAFF
- TRBJ2-7 TRBV7-2 - TGTGCCAGCAGCTTAACCAGTCGCCACGAGCAGTACTTC CASSLTSRHEQYF
TRBD1 TRBJ1-1 TRBV5-1 - TGCGCCAGCAGCGTCGGACAGGGGGCCGGCACTGAAGCTTTCTTT CASSVGQGAGTEAFF
TRBD1 TRBJ1-5 TRBV29-1 - TGCAGCGTCGCGGACAGGGCCAATCAGCCCCAGCATTTT CSVADRANQPQHF
- TRBJ1-3 TRBV3-1/TRBV3-2 - TGTGCCAGCAGCCCCCACTCTGGAAACACCATATATTTT CASSPHSGNTIYF
- TRBJ2-3 TRBV29-1 - TGCAGCGTTGTTAGGGGTAGTGCAGATACGCAGTATTTT CSVVRGSADTQYF
TRBD1 TRBJ1-1 TRBV5-1 - TGCGCCAGCACATCGGACAGGGGCACTGAAGCTTTCTTT CASTSDRGTEAFF
TRBD1 TRBJ2-1 TRBV9 - TGTGCCAGCAGCTTGGGACAGGGGGGGATTGAGCAGTTCTTC CASSLGQGGIEQFF
- TRBJ2-1 TRBV5-8 - TGTGCCAGCAGCTTGATACAGGGACGGGCCCGATACAATGAGCAGTTCTTC CASSLIQGRARYNEQFF
TRBD1 TRBJ1-5 TRBV7-9 - TGTGCCAGCAGCCCCGGAGGACAGGGTGGCGGACATCAGCCCCAGCATTTT CASSPGGQGGGHQPQHF
- TRBJ1-4 TRBV11-2 - TGTGCCAGCAGCAGGACAGTCAATGAAAAACTGTTTTTT CASSRTVNEKLFF
TRBD1 TRBJ1-1 TRBV11-3 - TGTGCCAGCAGCCCTCGGACAGGGGTAGAGACTGAAGCTTTCTTT CASSPRTGVETEAFF
- TRBJ1-6 TRBV2 few TGTGCCAGCAGGCCGGATAATTCACCCCTCCACTTT CASRPDNSPLHF
TRBD2 TRBJ2-3 TRBV7-9 - TGTGCCAGCAGCTCTAGCGGGCTCAGCCACACAGATACGCAGTATTTT CASSSSGLSHTDTQYF
- TRBJ1-2 TRBV5-4 - TGTGCCAGCAGCTTGGACAGGTTGGGTGGCTACACCTTC CASSLDRLGGYTF
- TRBJ1-2 TRBV27 - TGTGCCAGCAGACAGGGAATAACCTATGGCTACACCTTC CASRQGITYGYTF
TRBD2 TRBJ2-3 TRBV5-1 once TGCGCCAGCAGCACTAGCGGGGGGCCCACAGATACGCAGTATTTT CASSTSGGPTDTQYF
- TRBJ1-5 TRBV29-1 - TGCAGCGTTGAATACAGCAGAAATCAGCCCCAGCATTTT CSVEYSRNQPQHF
- TRBJ1-6 TRBV6-1 - TGTGCCAGCAGTGAAAATCAAATCTCCTATAATTCACCCCTCCACTTT CASSENQISYNSPLHF
TRBD1 TRBJ1-4 TRBV2 - TGTGCCAGCGGGACAGGGGGCTTGGGTCATGAAAAACTGTTTTTT CASGTGGLGHEKLFF